The present entry profiles one T cell receptor beta chain with its context. The antigen is not known. The CDR3 covers 13 residues. The V gene lost 5 bases and the J gene lost 5 bases, with 10 bases spanning the gap. Germline assignment: CDR1 LNHDA and CDR2 SQIVND (reference sequence). This sample is drawn from a study of shared clonotypes between healthy human individuals. On the study more broadly: The study used three CD4 naive, three CD4 memory, two CD8 naive and one CD8 memory plate per donor.

Profiling relied on immunoSEQ multiplex PCR, and the TCRdb table lists in-frame clones only, not all of them. The sample holds just over 2,000,000 clones; approximately 94% are singletons and the top ten take roughly 1%. General study points: In the sorted subsets, rarefaction showed sequencing was incomplete despite large depth.

Cells designated naive CD8 were CD45RO-negative and were positively selected for CCR7, with terminally differentiated effector memory CD45RA+ cells excluded. This receptor was taken from a young man in good health. Material: naive CD8+ T cells sorted from blood. This chain uses TRBV19 with TRBJ2-1, with D perhaps given as TRBD1 or TRBD2 (5 bases each). CDR3 in amino acids: CASSVGPNNEQFF. The CDR3 DNA follows: TGTGCCAGTAGTGTGGGACCTAACAATGAGCAGTTCTTC.